This T cell receptor beta chain was captured by sequencing in a study of human T cells and chemical hapten exposure. Overall study findings and caveats: A positive correlation with patch test score was shown by PT1 expanded TCR counts. Each of the donors had alopecia, so their immune responses may not resemble those of healthy people. It was expanded TCRs that formed significantly more large CDR3 similarity clusters than controls did.

Individual cDNA molecules in this library carried unique molecular identifiers. TCRdb itself ran the RACE reads through MiXCR, one entry per CDR3 protein. Seen here are under 100,000 distinct CDR3 sequences, 10% to 12% observed once, and the top ten hold approximately 3.7%. This clonotype has at least ten counts. Its specificity is unknown. This CDR3 is built from 14 residues. Germline V lookup: CDR1 MNHNY, CDR2 SVGAGI (reference sequence). V was trimmed by 6 bases and J by 3 bases, leaving 15 bases between them. Specified time point: patch test 3, about 24 weeks after DPC sensitization. Regarding treatment: therapeutic diphenylcyclopropenone sensitization with weekly scalp DPC.

The V gene is TRBV6-6, the J gene TRBJ2-7; D may be TRBD1 or TRBD2 (5 bases each). The TCR sequence derives from a woman aged 50 to 65 with alopecia areata. Some clones in this sample may be carry-over from other donors' samples. The sequenced sample was whole blood, obtained in connection with sensitization to the hapten diphenylcyclopropenone (DPC). The CDR3 spells CASSPGLNFYEQYF. CDR3 sequence (DNA): TGTGCCAGCAGCCCGGGGCTGAACTTCTACGAGCAGTACTTC.